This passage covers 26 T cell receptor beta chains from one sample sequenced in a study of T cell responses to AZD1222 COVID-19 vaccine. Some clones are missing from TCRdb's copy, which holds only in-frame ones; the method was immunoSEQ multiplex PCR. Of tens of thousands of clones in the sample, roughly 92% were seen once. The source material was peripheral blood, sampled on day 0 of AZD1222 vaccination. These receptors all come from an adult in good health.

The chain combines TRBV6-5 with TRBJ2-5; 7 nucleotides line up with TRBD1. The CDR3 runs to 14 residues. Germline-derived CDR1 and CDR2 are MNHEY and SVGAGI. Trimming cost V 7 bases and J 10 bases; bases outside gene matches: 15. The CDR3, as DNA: TGTGCCAGCACCACTGGGGGCAGGGGGAGAGTCCAGTACTTC. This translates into CASTTGGRGRVQYF.

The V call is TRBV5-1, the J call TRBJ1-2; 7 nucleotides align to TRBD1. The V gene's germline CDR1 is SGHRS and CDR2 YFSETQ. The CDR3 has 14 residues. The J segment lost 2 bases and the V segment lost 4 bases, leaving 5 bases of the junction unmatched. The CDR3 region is CASSGTTGNYGYTF. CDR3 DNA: TGCGCCAGCAGCGGAACGACAGGGAACTATGGCTACACCTTC. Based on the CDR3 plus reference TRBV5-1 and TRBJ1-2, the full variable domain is KAGVTQTPRYLIKTRGQQVTLSCSPISGHRSVSWYQQTPGQGLQFLFEYFSETQRNKGNFPGRFSGRQFSNSRSEMNVSTLELGDSALYLCASSGTTGNYGYTFGSGTRLTVV.

CDR3: CSATGGRGENGYTF. The CDR3, as DNA: TGCAGCGCGACAGGGGGACGAGGTGAGAATGGCTACACCTTC. The chain joins TRBV29-1 to TRBJ1-2; TRBD1 matches 9 bases. The J segment lost 6 bases and the V segment lost 7 bases, leaving 12 bases of the junction unmatched. The CDR3 extends over 14 amino acids. CDR1 and CDR2 from the germline V gene are SQVTM and ANQGSEA. Together with reference TRBV29-1 and TRBJ1-2, the CDR3 gives the full variable domain: SAVISQKPSRDICQRGTSLTIQCQVDSQVTMMFWYRQQPGQSLTLIATANQGSEATYESGFVIDKFPISRPNLTFSTLTVSNMSPEDSSIYLCSATGGRGENGYTFGSGTRLTVV.

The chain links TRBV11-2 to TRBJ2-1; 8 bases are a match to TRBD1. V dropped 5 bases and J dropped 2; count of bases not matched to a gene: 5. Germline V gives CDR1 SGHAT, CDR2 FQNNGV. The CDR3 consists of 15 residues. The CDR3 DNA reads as TGTGCCAGCAGCCAGGACAGGGTCCCCTACAATGAGCAGTTCTTC. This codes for CASSQDRVPYNEQFF.

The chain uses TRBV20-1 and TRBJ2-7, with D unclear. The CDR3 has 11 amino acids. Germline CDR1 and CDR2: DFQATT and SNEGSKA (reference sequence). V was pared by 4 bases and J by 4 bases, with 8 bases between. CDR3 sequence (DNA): TGCAGTGCTATTGACAAGTACGAGCAGTACTTC. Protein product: CSAIDKYEQYF.

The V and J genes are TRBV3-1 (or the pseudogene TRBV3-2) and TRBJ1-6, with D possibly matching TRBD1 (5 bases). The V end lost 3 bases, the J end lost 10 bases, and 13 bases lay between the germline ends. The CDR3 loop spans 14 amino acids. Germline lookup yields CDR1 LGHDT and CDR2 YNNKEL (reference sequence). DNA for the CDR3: TGTGCCAGCAGCCACTCGGACAAATCCTCACCCCTCCACTTT. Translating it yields CASSHSDKSSPLHF.

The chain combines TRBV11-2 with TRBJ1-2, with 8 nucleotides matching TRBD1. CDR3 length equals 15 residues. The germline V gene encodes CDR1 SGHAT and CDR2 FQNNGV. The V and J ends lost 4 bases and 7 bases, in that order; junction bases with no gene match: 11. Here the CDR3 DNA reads TGTGCCAGCAGCTCTGAGGCCAGGGGGCGCGGTGGCTACACCTTC. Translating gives CASSSEARGRGGYTF.

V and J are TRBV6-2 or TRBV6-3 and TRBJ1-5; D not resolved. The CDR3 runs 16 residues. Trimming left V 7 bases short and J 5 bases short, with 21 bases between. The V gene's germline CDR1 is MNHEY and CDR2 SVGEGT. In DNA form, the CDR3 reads TGTGCCAGCACCCCGTTTGGGAGGTCCGTAGATCAGCCCCAGCATTTT. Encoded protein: CASTPFGRSVDQPQHF.

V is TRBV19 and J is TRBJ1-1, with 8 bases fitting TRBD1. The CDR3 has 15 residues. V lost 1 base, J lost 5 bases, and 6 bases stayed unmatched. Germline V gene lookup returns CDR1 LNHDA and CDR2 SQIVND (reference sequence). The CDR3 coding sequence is TGTGCCAGTAGTATAGCTCACAGGGGGGGAACTGAAGCTTTCTTT. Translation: CASSIAHRGGTEAFF.

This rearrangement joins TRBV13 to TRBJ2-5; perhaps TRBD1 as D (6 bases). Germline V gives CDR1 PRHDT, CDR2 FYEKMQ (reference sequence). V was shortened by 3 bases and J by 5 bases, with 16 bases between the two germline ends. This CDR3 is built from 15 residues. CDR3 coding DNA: TGTGCCAGCAGCTTCAGGCCTCCAGGGGAGGAGACCCAGTACTTC. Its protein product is CASSFRPPGEETQYF.

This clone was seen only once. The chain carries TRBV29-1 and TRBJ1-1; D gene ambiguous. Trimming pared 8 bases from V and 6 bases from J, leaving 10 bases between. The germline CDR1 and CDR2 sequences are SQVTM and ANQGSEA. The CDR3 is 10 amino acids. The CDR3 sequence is CSRKDAEAFF. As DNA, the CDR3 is TGCAGCCGAAAGGACGCTGAAGCTTTCTTT. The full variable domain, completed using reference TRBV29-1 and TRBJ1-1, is SAVISQKPSRDICQRGTSLTIQCQVDSQVTMMFWYRQQPGQSLTLIATANQGSEATYESGFVIDKFPISRPNLTFSTLTVSNMSPEDSSIYLCSRKDAEAFFGQGTRLTVV.

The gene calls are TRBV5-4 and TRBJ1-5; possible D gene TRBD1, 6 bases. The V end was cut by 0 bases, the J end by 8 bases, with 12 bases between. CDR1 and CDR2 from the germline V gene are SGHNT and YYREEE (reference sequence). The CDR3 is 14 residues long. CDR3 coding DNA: TGTGCCAGCAGCTTGGAGGGGGGCACGGAGCCCCAGCATTTT. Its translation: CASSLEGGTEPQHF.

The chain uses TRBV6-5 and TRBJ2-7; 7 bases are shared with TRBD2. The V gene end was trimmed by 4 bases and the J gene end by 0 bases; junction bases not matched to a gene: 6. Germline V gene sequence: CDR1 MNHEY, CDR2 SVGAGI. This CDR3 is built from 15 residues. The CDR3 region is CASSSAGGSSYEQYF. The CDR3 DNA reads TGTGCCAGCAGTTCGGCCGGGGGGAGCTCCTACGAGCAGTACTTC.

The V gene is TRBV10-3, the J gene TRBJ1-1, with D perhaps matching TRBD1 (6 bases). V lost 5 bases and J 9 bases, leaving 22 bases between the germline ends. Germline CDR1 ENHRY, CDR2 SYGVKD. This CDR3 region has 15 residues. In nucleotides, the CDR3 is TGTGCCATCAGTCTAGAGATCAGGGGCGCGGGTCAAGCTTTCTTT. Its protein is CAISLEIRGAGQAFF.

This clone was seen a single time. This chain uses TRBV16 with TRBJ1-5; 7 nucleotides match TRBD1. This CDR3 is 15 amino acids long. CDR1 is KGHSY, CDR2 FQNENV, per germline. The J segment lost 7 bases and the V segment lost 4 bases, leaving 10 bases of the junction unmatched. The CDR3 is CASSPQQGMSQPQHF. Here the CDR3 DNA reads TGTGCCAGCAGCCCCCAACAGGGGATGAGCCAGCCCCAGCATTTT.

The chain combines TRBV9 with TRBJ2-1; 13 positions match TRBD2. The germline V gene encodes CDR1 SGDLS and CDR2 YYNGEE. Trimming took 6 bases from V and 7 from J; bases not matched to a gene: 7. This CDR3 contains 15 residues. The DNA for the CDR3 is TGTGCCAGCACCGGACTAGCGGGGGCCGTAAATGAGCAGTTCTTC. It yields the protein CASTGLAGAVNEQFF. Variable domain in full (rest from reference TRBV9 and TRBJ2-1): DSGVTQTPKHLITATGQRVTLRCSPRSGDLSVYWYQQSLDQGLQFLIQYYNGEERAKGNILERFSAQQFPDLHSELNLSSLELGDSALYFCASTGLAGAVNEQFFGPGTRLTVL.

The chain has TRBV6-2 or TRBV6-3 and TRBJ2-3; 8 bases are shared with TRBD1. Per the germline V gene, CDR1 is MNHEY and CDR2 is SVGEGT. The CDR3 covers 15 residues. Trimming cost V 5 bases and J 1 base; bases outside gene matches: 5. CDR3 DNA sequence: TGTGCCAGCAGTACGACAGGGGTGGGCACAGATACGCAGTATTTT. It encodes CASSTTGVGTDTQYF.

In DNA, the CDR3 is TGTGCCAGCAGTTACATGGGGCAGGGCAATCAGCCCCAGCATTTT. Its protein is CASSYMGQGNQPQHF. The rearrangement joins TRBV6-5 to TRBJ1-5; TRBD1 might be the D (5 bases). V was shortened by 2 bases and J by 2 bases, with 10 bases between the two germline ends. From germline, CDR1 is MNHEY and CDR2 SVGAGI. CDR3 length equals 15 residues.

The CDR3 loop reads CASSYDRGRMETQYF. In nucleotides, the CDR3 is TGTGCCAGCAGCTATGACAGGGGGCGTATGGAGACCCAGTACTTC. The rearrangement joins TRBV7-2 to TRBJ2-5; 10 positions agree with TRBD1. Germline trimming cut 4 bases from V and 5 bases from J; bases unmatched to any gene: 7. CDR1 is SGHTA, CDR2 FQGNSA, per germline. The CDR3 runs to 15 residues.

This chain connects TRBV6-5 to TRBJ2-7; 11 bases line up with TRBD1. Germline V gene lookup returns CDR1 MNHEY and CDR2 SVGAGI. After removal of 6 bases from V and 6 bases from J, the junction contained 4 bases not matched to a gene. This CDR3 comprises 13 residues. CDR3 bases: TGTGCCAGCAGCAGGACAGGGGGCGGCGAGCAGTACTTC. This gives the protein CASSRTGGGEQYF.

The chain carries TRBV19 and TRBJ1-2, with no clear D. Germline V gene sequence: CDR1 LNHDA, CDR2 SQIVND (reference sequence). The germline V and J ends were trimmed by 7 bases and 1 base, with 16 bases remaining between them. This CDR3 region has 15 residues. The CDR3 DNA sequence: TGTGCCAGTACCCCCGACGGAACTCTTAACTATGGCTACACCTTC. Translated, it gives CASTPDGTLNYGYTF. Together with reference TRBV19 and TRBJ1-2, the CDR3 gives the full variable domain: DGGITQSPKYLFRKEGQNVTLSCEQNLNHDAMYWYRQDPGQGLRLIYYSQIVNDFQKGDIAEGYSVSREKKESFPLTVTSAQKNPTAFYLCASTPDGTLNYGYTFGSGTRLTVV.

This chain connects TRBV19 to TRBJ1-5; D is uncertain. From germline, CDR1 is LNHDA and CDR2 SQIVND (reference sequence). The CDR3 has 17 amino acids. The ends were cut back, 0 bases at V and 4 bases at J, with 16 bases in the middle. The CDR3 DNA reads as TGTGCCAGTAGTATAGAAGTTGGGCAGGCGTTAAATCAGCCCCAGCATTTT. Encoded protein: CASSIEVGQALNQPQHF.

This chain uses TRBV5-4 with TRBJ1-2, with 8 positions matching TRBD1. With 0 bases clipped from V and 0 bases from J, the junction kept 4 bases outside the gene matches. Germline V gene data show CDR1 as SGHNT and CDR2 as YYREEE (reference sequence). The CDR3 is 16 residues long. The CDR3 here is CASSLAGTGTNYGYTF. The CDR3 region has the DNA TGTGCCAGCAGCTTGGCCGGGACAGGCACTAACTATGGCTACACCTTC.

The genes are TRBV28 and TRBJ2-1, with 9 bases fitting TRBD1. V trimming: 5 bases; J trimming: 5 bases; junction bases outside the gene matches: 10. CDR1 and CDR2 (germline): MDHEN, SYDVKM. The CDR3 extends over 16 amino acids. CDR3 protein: CASSTEHRGPHNEQFF. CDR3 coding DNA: TGTGCCAGCAGTACAGAACACAGGGGGCCTCACAATGAGCAGTTCTTC.

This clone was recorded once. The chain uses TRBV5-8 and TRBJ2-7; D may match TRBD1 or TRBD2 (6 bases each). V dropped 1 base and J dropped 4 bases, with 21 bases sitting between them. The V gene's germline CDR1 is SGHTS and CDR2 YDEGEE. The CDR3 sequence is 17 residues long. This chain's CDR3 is CASSLYRGLYNGYEQYF. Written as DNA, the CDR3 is TGTGCCAGCAGCTTGTACCGGGGGCTTTATAACGGATACGAGCAGTACTTC.

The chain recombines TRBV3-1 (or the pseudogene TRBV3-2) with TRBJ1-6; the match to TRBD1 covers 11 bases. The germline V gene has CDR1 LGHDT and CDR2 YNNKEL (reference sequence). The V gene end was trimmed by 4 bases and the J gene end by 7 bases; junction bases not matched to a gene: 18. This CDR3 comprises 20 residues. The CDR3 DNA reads TGTGCCAGCAGCCTGGAATCCGGGACAGGGGGTGCCCGGGGGAATTCACCCCTCCACTTT. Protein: CASSLESGTGGARGNSPLHF.